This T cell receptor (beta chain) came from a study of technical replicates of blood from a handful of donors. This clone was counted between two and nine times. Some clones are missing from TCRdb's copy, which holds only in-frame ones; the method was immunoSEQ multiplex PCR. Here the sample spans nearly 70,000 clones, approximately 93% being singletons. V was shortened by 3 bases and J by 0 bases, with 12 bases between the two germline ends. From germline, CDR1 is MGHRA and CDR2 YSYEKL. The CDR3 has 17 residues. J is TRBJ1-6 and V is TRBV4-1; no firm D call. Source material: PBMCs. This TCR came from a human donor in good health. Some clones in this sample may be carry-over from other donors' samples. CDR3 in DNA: TGCGCCAGCAGCCATCCGGCGGCGAGCTCCTATAATTCACCCCTCCACTTT. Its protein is CASSHPAASSYNSPLHF.